This T cell receptor (beta chain) emerged from a study of blood T cell repertoires in COVID-19. As for the study in general: There were acute and convalescent COVID-19 samples, and they came from the United States, Italy and Spain. T cells, B-cell-depleted T cells, or PBMCs provided the cDNA or gDNA that served as material.

The CDR3 spans 18 residues. Per the germline V gene, CDR1 is SGHVS and CDR2 is FQNEAQ. V lost 0 bases to trimming and J lost 2 bases, with 19 bases between them. This clone was seen once. In the original processing: Cell counts per sample came from amplifying reference gene primers. Here immunoSEQ multiplex PCR was the method, and the copy in TCRdb shows in-frame clones only, minus some. That table furnishes V, J and clone size, whereas the DNA furnished D and trimming. This table holds around 140,000 clones, around 80% found once. The receptor's source is a woman aged 80 or over with active or convalescent COVID-19. The rearrangement uses TRBV7-8 and TRBJ1-1; the D gene is possibly TRBD1 (5 bases). The sample taken for sequencing was peripheral blood. The CDR3 here is CASSLAGLMVLTNTEAFF. The DNA for the CDR3 is TGTGCCAGCAGCTTAGCGGGGCTAATGGTACTTACTAACACTGAAGCTTTCTTT.